This passage covers 2 T cell receptor beta chains from one sample sequenced in a study of blood T cell repertoires in COVID-19. Method: immunoSEQ multiplex PCR; TCRdb's copy keeps in-frame clones and lacks some. The profile shows over 130,000 clones, 82% of them singletons. Sequencing used peripheral blood. Receptors were obtained from a woman aged 80 or over with acute or convalescent COVID-19.

The J gene is TRBJ2-7, the V gene TRBV4-2, with a tentative D call TRBD2 (5 bases). The CDR3 is made up of 14 amino acids. Germline V gives CDR1 LGHNA, CDR2 YNFKEQ. The V end was cut by 1 base, the J end by 2 bases, with 9 bases between. The CDR3 DNA sequence: TGTGCCAGCAGCCAAGGGACTCTCACCTACGAGCAGTACTTC. Translating it yields CASSQGTLTYEQYF.

This chain uses TRBV2 with TRBJ1-1; D gene unclear. The CDR3 is 10 amino acids. V was clipped by 6 bases and J by 10 bases, with 9 bases between them. Looked up from germline, CDR1 is SNHLY and CDR2 is FYNNEI. For the CDR3, the DNA is TGTGCCAGCAGCCTAGGTGGAGCTTTCTTT. Translation gives CASSLGGAFF.